The 9 T cell receptor beta chains in this list originate from one sample, sequenced in a study of response to subunit inactivated influenza vaccine. TCRdb re-derived calls from the RT-PCR reads in MiXCR, one entry per CDR3 protein. The sample includes around 750,000 distinct CDR3 sequences, about 20% of them seen just once. The sequencing used PBMCs from blood, collected approximately 5 days after vaccination. The receptors originated from a man in his fifties or sixties who received an inactivated influenza vaccine.

This clonotype was seen a few times. The V call is TRBV11-2, the J call TRBJ1-4, with TRBD1 as a possible D gene (6 bases). Germline CDR1 reads SGHAT; CDR2 reads FQNNGV. Trimming shortened V by 5 bases and J by 8 bases, and 15 bases separated the two germline ends. The CDR3 has 14 amino acids. The CDR3 DNA is TGTGCCAGCAGCCCACGGTTTACAGGGGAAAAACTGTTTTTT. It specifies CASSPRFTGEKLFF.

The chain combines TRBV15 with TRBJ2-7; no clear D. There are 15 residues in the CDR3. The ends were cut back, 6 bases at V and 2 bases at J, with 17 bases in the middle. Germline-derived CDR1 and CDR2 are LNHNV and YYDKDF (reference sequence). CDR3 protein: CATSPKLDTTYEQYF. The CDR3 DNA is TGTGCCACCAGTCCCAAATTAGACACCACCTACGAGCAGTACTTC.

This chain links TRBV28 with TRBJ2-1, with D perhaps TRBD1 or TRBD2 (6 bases each). The CDR3 contains 12 residues. Trimming shortened V by 7 bases and J by 10 bases, and 14 bases separated the two germline ends. The germline V gene has CDR1 MDHEN and CDR2 SYDVKM. Here the CDR3 reads CASTKGGWEQFF. Written as DNA, the CDR3 is TGTGCCAGCACCAAAGGGGGGTGGGAGCAGTTCTTC.

This clonotype was seen more than once but under ten times. The chain is built from TRBV10-3 and TRBJ2-1, with unresolved D. V shed 2 bases and J shed 6 bases, with 5 bases lying between them. Germline CDR1 reads ENHRY; CDR2 reads SYGVKD. This CDR3 is 12 amino acids long. The CDR3: CAISEIGNEQFF. CDR3 coding DNA: TGTGCCATCAGTGAGATCGGCAATGAGCAGTTCTTC.

This clonotype was counted between two and nine times. J is TRBJ2-1 and V is TRBV4-1; 12 bases match TRBD2. This CDR3 has 17 amino acids. The V gene end was trimmed by 3 bases and the J gene end by 2 bases; junction bases not matched to a gene: 5. The V gene's germline CDR1 is MGHRA and CDR2 YSYEKL. CDR3: CASSHVLAGGAYNEQFF. The CDR3, as DNA: TGCGCCAGCAGCCACGTACTAGCGGGGGGTGCCTACAATGAGCAGTTCTTC.

The J gene is TRBJ2-3, the V gene TRBV20-1; D is unclear. The CDR3 spans 11 residues. The germline V gene encodes CDR1 DFQATT and CDR2 SNEGSKA (reference sequence). Trimming left V 4 bases short and J 6 bases short, with 8 bases between. CDR3 sequence (DNA): TGCAGTGCTAACGGAGACGATACGCAGTATTTT. This translates into CSANGDDTQYF.

J is TRBJ1-4 and V is TRBV15, with no clear D. Looked up from germline, CDR1 is LNHNV and CDR2 is YYDKDF (reference sequence). This CDR3 has 15 amino acids. The V end was cut by 0 bases, the J end by 5 bases, with 10 bases between. Written as DNA, the CDR3 is TGTGCCACCAGCAGAGATATCGTACAGAATGAAAAACTGTTTTTT. Its protein product is CATSRDIVQNEKLFF. Variable domain in full (rest from reference TRBV15 and TRBJ1-4): DAMVIQNPRYQVTQFGKPVTLSCSQTLNHNVMYWYQQKSSQAPKLLFHYYDKDFNNEADTPDNFQSRRPNTSFCFLDIRSPGLGDTAMYLCATSRDIVQNEKLFFGSGTQLSVL.

The chain combines TRBV6-2 or TRBV6-3 with TRBJ1-5; tentative D call: TRBD1 (5 bases). The germline CDR1 and CDR2 sequences are MNHEY and SVGEGT. The CDR3 consists of 14 residues. Trimming removed 4 bases from V and 4 bases from J, with 11 bases in between. This chain's CDR3 is CASSSLDRNQPQHF. In DNA form, the CDR3 reads TGTGCCAGCAGTTCCCTCGACAGAAATCAGCCCCAGCATTTT.

In this sample, this clonotype turned up a few times. The CDR3, as DNA: TGTGCCACCAGTGATTTACCTAAGTCGAACACCGGGGAGCTGTTTTTT. Protein sequence: CATSDLPKSNTGELFF. The genes are TRBV24-1 and TRBJ2-2; D is undetermined. Germline-derived CDR1 and CDR2 are KGHDR and SFDVKD. Trimming left V 1 base short and J 0 bases short, with 8 bases between. This CDR3 contains 16 residues.